This TCR beta chain was profiled in a study of long-term antiretroviral therapy in people with HIV. The assay, immunoSEQ v3.0, was run at survey level. Some clones are missing from TCRdb's copy, which holds only in-frame ones; the method was immunoSEQ multiplex PCR. Among over 20,000 clones, approximately 82% were seen once, and the ten largest hold over 3.5%. The CDR3 has 13 amino acids. The germline CDR1 and CDR2 sequences are SGHAT and FQNNGV. With 5 bases removed from V and 3 bases from J, the gap between germline ends came to 7 bases. Concerning this clone: The antigen is undetermined.

Study-level points and caveats: Controls exceeded HIV repertoires in CDR3 length range.

The chain employs TRBV11-2 and TRBJ1-4; D ambiguous. Sequencing used unsorted PBMCs, obtained 0.5 years after starting antiretroviral therapy. The sequence came from a young man with HIV. The CDR3 loop is CASSAGANEKLFF. In nucleotides, the CDR3 is TGTGCCAGCAGCGCCGGGGCTAATGAAAAACTGTTTTTT. The complete variable domain, with remaining parts taken from reference TRBV11-2 and TRBJ1-4, reads EAGVAQSPRYKIIEKRQSVAFWCNPISGHATLYWYQQILGQGPKLLIQFQNNGVVDDSQLPKDRFSAERLKGVDSTLKIQPAKLEDSAVYLCASSAGANEKLFFGSGTQLSVL.